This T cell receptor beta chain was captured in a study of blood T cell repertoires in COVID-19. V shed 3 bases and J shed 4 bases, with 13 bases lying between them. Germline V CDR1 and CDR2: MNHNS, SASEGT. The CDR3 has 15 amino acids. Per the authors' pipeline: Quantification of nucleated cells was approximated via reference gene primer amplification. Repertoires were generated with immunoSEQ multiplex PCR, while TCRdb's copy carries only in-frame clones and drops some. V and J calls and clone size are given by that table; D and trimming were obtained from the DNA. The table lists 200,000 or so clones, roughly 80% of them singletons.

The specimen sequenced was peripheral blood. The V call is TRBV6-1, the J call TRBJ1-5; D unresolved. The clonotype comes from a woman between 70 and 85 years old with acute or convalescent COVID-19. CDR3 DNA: TGTGCCAGCAGTGATTACGGACGGGAGAATCAGCCCCAGCATTTT. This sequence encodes CASSDYGRENQPQHF.